The rows below give T cell receptor beta chains drawn from one sample of a study of blood T cell repertoires in COVID-19. Method: immunoSEQ multiplex PCR; TCRdb's copy keeps in-frame clones and lacks some. The sample shows 180,000 or so clones, over 80% of them seen only once. The sample was PBMCs or T cells enriched from blood (not recorded which). The receptors originated from a woman aged 60-70 years who had recovered from COVID-19. Each CDR3 is given with its conserved first and last residue. Each record gives: CDR3 protein, V gene.

cdr3_aa: CASTPDRGRNGYTF; v_call: TRBV2
cdr3_aa: CASSSSGSYYGYTF; v_call: TRBV5-1
cdr3_aa: CASSPRTGDGNTIYF; v_call: TRBV6-5
cdr3_aa: CASSPLVGAEKLFF; v_call: TRBV18
cdr3_aa: CASSPQREWNTDTQYF; v_call: TRBV18
cdr3_aa: CASSLGTWMNTEAFF; v_call: TRBV7-2
cdr3_aa: CAISYGPGQGMKAFF; v_call: TRBV10-3
cdr3_aa: CASSPTLLNTEAFF; v_call: TRBV3-1/TRBV3-2
cdr3_aa: CASSLEREKLFF; v_call: TRBV7-9
cdr3_aa: CAISEAGDYGYTF; v_call: TRBV10-3